These T cell receptor beta chains were read from a single sample in a study of shared clonotypes between healthy human individuals. Assay: immunoSEQ multiplex PCR; the TCRdb copy retains only in-frame clones and omits some. The sample carries some 500,000 clones, roughly 95% recorded once. Input material: naive CD4+ T cells sorted from blood. Receptors originate from a young woman in good health. The conserved cysteine and the conserved F or W are not part of the CDR3 here. The order of the fields is V gene, J gene, CDR3 protein.

TRBV2	TRBJ2-7	AARPSGARVEQY
TRBV5-1	.	ASSSGQSYEQY
TRBV18	TRBJ2-1	ASSDTSGSNNEQF
TRBV29-1	TRBJ2-1	SVEDRTSGLDEQF
TRBV7-2	TRBJ1-2	ASSNGQGAQGYGYT
TRBV10-2	TRBJ2-2	ASSATGTANTGELF
TRBV5-1	TRBJ1-5	ASSWGDYRDQPQH
TRBV5-6	TRBJ1-3	ASSLGGSGNTIY
TRBV2	TRBJ1-4	ASRITGVGEKLF
TRBV5-5	TRBJ2-5	ASRFQEQGLGETQY
TRBV19	TRBJ2-1	ASSLGLAGASEQF
TRBV19	TRBJ2-3	ASKAGETDTQY
TRBV28	TRBJ2-3	ASLPGGAGDTDTQY
TRBV6-5	TRBJ2-7	ASTRSGSTYEQY
TRBV25-1	.	ASSDDRGPYEQY
TRBV6-5	TRBJ2-7	ASRPDRGPYEQY
TRBV7-2	TRBJ2-7	ASSLGLVTYEQY
TRBV6-5	TRBJ2-1	ASSYGDARNEQF
TRBV7-9	TRBJ2-2	ASSLLAGGFTGELF
TRBV4-2	TRBJ2-1	ASSQDSAGVYNEQF
TRBV25-1	TRBJ2-1	ASRTSGGHNEQF
TRBV19	TRBJ2-7	ASSVSEYEQY
TRBV19	TRBJ1-5	ASSGGTAAGRPQH
TRBV4-2	TRBJ2-1	ASSQEGTSGRNEQF
TRBV15	TRBJ2-1	ATSSTGVARNEQF
TRBV18	TRBJ2-7	ASSPPTDRGSSEQY
TRBV6-6	TRBJ1-1	ASTKDRDTTEAF
TRBV5-1	TRBJ2-2	ASSPGWGDTGELF
TRBV5-4	TRBJ2-3	ASSTGSGTDTQY
TRBV6-1	TRBJ2-7	ASSDLTRGSPYEQY
TRBV6-6	TRBJ2-1	ASSYLSEQF
TRBV5-1	TRBJ1-2	ASSASGQNYGYT
TRBV28	TRBJ1-2	ASSPGASYGYT
TRBV6-1	TRBJ2-7	ASADRADSYEQY
TRBV6-1	TRBJ2-2	ASSREGGNTGELF
TRBV30	TRBJ1-6	AWSGGTGSSPLH
TRBV19	TRBJ1-4	ASSTGKLDEKLF
TRBV5-1	TRBJ2-7	ASSFRDNHYEQY
TRBV4-1	TRBJ1-1	ASSQGGTGAQNTEAF
TRBV28	TRBJ2-7	ASSFPPLVAEQY